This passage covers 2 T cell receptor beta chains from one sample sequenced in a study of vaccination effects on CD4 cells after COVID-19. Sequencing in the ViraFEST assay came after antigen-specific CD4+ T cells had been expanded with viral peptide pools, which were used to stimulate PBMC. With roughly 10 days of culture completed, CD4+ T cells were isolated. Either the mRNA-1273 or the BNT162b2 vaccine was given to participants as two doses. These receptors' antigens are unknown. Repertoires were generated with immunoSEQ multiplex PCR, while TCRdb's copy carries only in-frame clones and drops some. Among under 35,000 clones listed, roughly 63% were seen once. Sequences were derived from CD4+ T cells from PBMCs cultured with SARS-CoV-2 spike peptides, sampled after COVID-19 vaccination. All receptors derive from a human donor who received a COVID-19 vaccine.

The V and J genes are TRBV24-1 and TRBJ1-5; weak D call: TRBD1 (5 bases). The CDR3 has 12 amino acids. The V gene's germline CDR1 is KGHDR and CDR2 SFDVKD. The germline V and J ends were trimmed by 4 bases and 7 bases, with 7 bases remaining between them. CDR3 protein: CATSDRDQPQHF. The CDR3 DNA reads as TGTGCCACCAGTGACAGGGACCAGCCCCAGCATTTT.

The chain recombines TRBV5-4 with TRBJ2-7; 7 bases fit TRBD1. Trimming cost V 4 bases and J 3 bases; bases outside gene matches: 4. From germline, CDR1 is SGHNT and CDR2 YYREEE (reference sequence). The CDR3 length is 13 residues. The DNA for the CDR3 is TGTGCCAGCAGCAAAGGACAGGACTACGAGCAGTACTTC. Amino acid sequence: CASSKGQDYEQYF.